What follows are 3 T cell receptor beta chains derived from one specimen sequenced in a study of CD8+CD57+ T cells in acquired aplastic anemia. The TCR beta profiling, which covered VDJ combination and CDR3 sequence, was carried out using genomic DNA as the template. Each CDR3 protein gets one entry after TCRdb re-called the reads with MiXCR. Of roughly 280,000 distinct CDR3 sequences listed, approximately 60% are singletons. Individuals selected for sequencing had exhibited CD8+CD57+ cell expansion on flow cytometry. The sample was sorted CD4+, CD8+, or CD8+CD57+ T cells (not recorded which) from PBMCs. The receptors come from a human donor with aplastic anemia.

J is TRBJ2-3 and V is TRBV2; no clear D gene. V was shortened by 4 bases and J by 0 bases, with 8 bases between the two germline ends. Looked up from germline, CDR1 is SNHLY and CDR2 is FYNNEI. There are 14 residues in the CDR3. CDR3: CASSARVSTDTQYF. The CDR3 DNA follows: TGTGCCAGCAGTGCTAGAGTTAGCACAGATACGCAGTATTTT. Full variable domain (missing parts from reference TRBV2 and TRBJ2-3): EPEVTQTPSHQVTQMGQEVILRCVPISNHLYFYWYRQILGQKVEFLVSFYNNEISEKSEIFDDQFSVERPDGSNFTLKIRSTKLEDSAMYFCASSARVSTDTQYFGPGTRLTVL.

This chain links TRBV7-9 with TRBJ1-6, with D tentatively TRBD1 (6 bases). This CDR3 has 14 residues. The germline CDR1 and CDR2 sequences are SEHNR and FQNEAQ (reference sequence). Between the trimmed V and J ends, which lost 5 bases and 6 bases, there was a span of 11 bases. For the CDR3, the DNA is TGTGCCAGCAGCATTGGACAGATTAATTCACCCCTCCACTTT. This gives the protein CASSIGQINSPLHF.

This clonotype was seen ten or more times. This sequence joins TRBV4-1 and TRBJ2-5; weak D call: TRBD1 (6 bases). The CDR3 loop spans 18 amino acids. Between the trimmed V and J ends, which lost 0 bases and 1 base, there was a span of 18 bases. Per the germline V gene, CDR1 is MGHRA and CDR2 is YSYEKL. The CDR3 sequence: CASSQDGGRGRIQETQYF. Written as DNA, the CDR3 is TGCGCCAGCAGCCAAGATGGAGGCAGGGGAAGGATCCAAGAGACCCAGTACTTC.